The sequence of this T cell receptor (beta chain) was determined in a study of T cell responses to AZD1222 COVID-19 vaccine. Points from the study as a whole: Of the AZD1222 recipients, only five to seven were seropositive at baseline. The study found vaccine-associated CD4 TCRs spanning spike, dominant at 160-218 and 743-854. Spike-specific TCR breadth and depth rose after two AZD1222 doses.

Profiling relied on immunoSEQ multiplex PCR, and the TCRdb table lists in-frame clones only, not all of them. The table records 100,000 to 150,000 clones, 92% of them present only once. The CDR3 length is 13 residues. Germline values: CDR1 MDHEN, CDR2 SYDVKM. Trimming removed 7 bases from V and 2 bases from J, with 12 bases in between. In regard to this clone: Its target is not known.

The TCR comes from an adult who received the AZD1222 COVID-19 vaccine. The sequencing here drew on peripheral blood, taken 28 days after the second AZD1222 dose. The gene calls are TRBV28 and TRBJ2-7; TRBD2 might be the D (6 bases). The CDR3 is CASNQDYAYEQYF. CDR3 nucleotides: TGTGCCAGCAATCAGGACTATGCCTACGAGCAGTACTTC.